Listed below are T cell receptor beta chains from one sample, sequenced in a study of CD8+ T cells in alopecia areata. Repertoires were generated with immunoSEQ multiplex PCR, while TCRdb's copy carries only in-frame clones and drops some. The sample carries roughly 190,000 clones, roughly three fifths recorded once. The source was CD4+ T cells sorted from blood, collected at week 4, from a patient treated with tofacitinib. The source is a human donor with alopecia areata. Each CDR3 is given with its conserved first and last residue. The order of the fields is J gene, D gene, V gene, CDR3 protein. A D gene is named only where the DNA matches it firmly.

J: TRBJ2-4
D: TRBD2
V: TRBV2
CDR3: CASSEVAGAPLLQYF

J: TRBJ2-7
D: TRBD2
V: TRBV18
CDR3: CASSPRVAGGPGYEQYF

J: TRBJ1-1
D: NA
V: TRBV30
CDR3: CAWSGTTEAFF

J: TRBJ1-5
D: NA
V: TRBV7-2
CDR3: CASSAQGGQPQHF

J: TRBJ2-2
D: NA
V: TRBV30
CDR3: CAWSSPPNTGELFF

J: TRBJ1-5
D: NA
V: TRBV6-5
CDR3: CASSYSGGPNQPQHF

J: TRBJ1-4
D: NA
V: TRBV15
CDR3: CATSRVGEKLFF

J: TRBJ2-2
D: NA
V: TRBV7-9
CDR3: CASSFSSGELFF

J: TRBJ2-7
D: NA
V: TRBV5-5
CDR3: CASSNGPPYEQYF

J: TRBJ2-3
D: NA
V: TRBV4-2
CDR3: CASSQDKFGLTTDTQYF

J: TRBJ1-4
D: NA
V: TRBV10-2
CDR3: CASSEVGGTSAGKLFF

J: TRBJ2-1
D: TRBD2
V: TRBV30
CDR3: CAWSVLGTSGRSEQFF

J: TRBJ1-5
D: NA
V: TRBV18
CDR3: CASSQLVQGREPQHF

J: TRBJ1-1
D: NA
V: TRBV19
CDR3: CASSMPVMNTEAFF

J: TRBJ2-1
D: TRBD2
V: TRBV30
CDR3: CAWVPRGGRAPNEQFF

J: TRBJ2-6
D: TRBD1
V: TRBV4-3
CDR3: CASSQVYHGQGAGANVLTF

J: TRBJ2-5
D: NA
V: TRBV29-1
CDR3: CSVRQYYQETQYF

J: TRBJ2-2
D: NA
V: TRBV18
CDR3: CASSRSRGETGELFF

J: TRBJ2-3
D: TRBD2
V: TRBV30
CDR3: CAWSRAGVGADTQYF

J: TRBJ1-1
D: TRBD1
V: TRBV7-9
CDR3: CASSLRGQGKNTEAFF

J: TRBJ1-1
D: NA
V: TRBV7-2
CDR3: CASSFDRSNTEAFF

J: TRBJ2-7
D: TRBD2
V: TRBV25-1
CDR3: CASSATLAGGPVYEQYF

J: TRBJ2-2
D: NA
V: TRBV5-1
CDR3: CASRRDTNTGELFF

J: TRBJ2-2
D: NA
V: TRBV5-1
CDR3: CASSQTANTGELFF

J: TRBJ2-3
D: NA
V: TRBV5-1
CDR3: CASTAGSTDTQYF

J: TRBJ1-2
D: NA
V: TRBV29-1
CDR3: CSTAPGPGNYGYTF

J: TRBJ2-5
D: TRBD1
V: TRBV29-1
CDR3: CSLRDSTETQYF

J: TRBJ2-5
D: NA
V: TRBV29-1
CDR3: CSAGSTQETQYF

J: TRBJ2-1
D: NA
V: TRBV29-1
CDR3: CSVHPRGEPYNEQFF

J: TRBJ2-1
D: NA
V: TRBV29-1
CDR3: CSVGGLSSEQFF

J: TRBJ2-1
D: NA
V: TRBV15
CDR3: CATSSIVGNEQFF

J: TRBJ1-3
D: TRBD1
V: TRBV28
CDR3: CASSLPGQGAGNTIYF